Below, 23 T cell receptor beta chains from the same sample are listed, as sequenced in a study of shared clonotypes between healthy human individuals. Positively selected for CCR7, the CD45RO-negative cells used as naive CD8 cells excluded terminally differentiated effector memory CD45RA+ cells. The table came from immunoSEQ multiplex PCR; TCRdb's copy has only in-frame clones and leaves some out. The sample has around 620,000 clones, 85% to 95% seen once. Material: naive CD8+ T cells sorted from blood. These receptors originate from a woman aged 30 to 39 in good health.

The rearrangement joins TRBV5-6 to TRBJ2-1; D call uncertain. CDR3 length equals 14 residues. V was clipped by 4 bases and J by 3 bases, with 11 bases between them. Germline values: CDR1 SGHDT, CDR2 YYEEEE. Here the CDR3 DNA reads TGTGCCAGCAGCCCCAGCGCGGTCTACAATGAGCAGTTCTTC. The encoded protein is CASSPSAVYNEQFF.

The rearrangement joins TRBV27 to TRBJ2-1; 12 bases match TRBD2. V was clipped by 5 bases and J by 6 bases; unmatched bases: 2. The V gene's germline CDR1 is MNHEY and CDR2 SMNVEV (reference sequence). This CDR3 is 14 amino acids long. The CDR3 here is CASSPSGRGNEQFF. The CDR3 nucleotides are TGTGCCAGCAGTCCTAGCGGGAGGGGCAATGAGCAGTTCTTC.

The rearrangement uses TRBV13 and TRBJ2-1, with 13 bases fitting TRBD2. Germline-derived CDR1 and CDR2 are PRHDT and FYEKMQ (reference sequence). The CDR3 runs 17 residues. With V trimmed by 4 bases and J by 4 bases, 7 bases remained unmatched. The CDR3: CASSSGTSGTMYNEQFF. Written as DNA, the CDR3 is TGTGCCAGCAGCTCTGGGACTAGCGGGACCATGTACAATGAGCAGTTCTTC.

Worth noting for this clone: One end of the junction fails to match germline, which may point to a read error. Other DNA sequences from this sample encode an identical CDR3 as well. The chain has TRBV5-1 and TRBJ2-7; the match to TRBD1 covers 8 bases. This CDR3 has 13 residues. Looked up from germline, CDR1 is SGHRS and CDR2 is YFSETQ. The DNA for the CDR3 is TGCGCCAGCAGTTTGGACAGGGCCTACGAGCAGTACTTC. It is translated as CASSLDRAYEQYF.

To note about this clone: The same CDR3 can be traced to other DNA sequences in this sample. The CDR3 protein is CASSTGQGTGYEQYF. CDR3 nucleotides: TGTGCCAGTAGTACAGGACAGGGGACAGGCTACGAGCAGTACTTC. The chain recombines TRBV19 with TRBJ2-5; 9 bases line up with TRBD1. The DNA end lines up better with TRBJ2-7; the J call may be wrong. Germline V CDR1 and CDR2: LNHDA, SQIVND (reference sequence). The CDR3 covers 15 residues.

Concerning this clone: A junction end diverges from the germline sequence, so it may reflect a read error. This chain joins TRBV29-1 and TRBJ1-2; TRBD1 matches at 7 bases. The CDR3 is made up of 13 amino acids. The germline gives CDR1 SQVTM, CDR2 ANQGSEA. CDR3 loop: CSGRDRNDYVYTF. CDR3 in DNA: TGCAGCGGACGGGACAGAAATGACTATGTCTACACCTTC.

This rearrangement joins TRBV19 to TRBJ2-2; 7 nucleotides line up with TRBD1. Unmatched junction bases numbered 6, after V lost 3 bases and J lost 5 bases. The V gene's germline CDR1 is LNHDA and CDR2 SQIVND (reference sequence). The length of the CDR3 is 15 residues. The CDR3 sequence is CASSISRQGTGELFF. Written as DNA, the CDR3 is TGTGCCAGTAGTATCTCCCGACAGGGAACCGGGGAGCTGTTTTTT. Using reference TRBV19 and TRBJ2-2 for the parts outside the CDR3, the full variable domain is DGGITQSPKYLFRKEGQNVTLSCEQNLNHDAMYWYRQDPGQGLRLIYYSQIVNDFQKGDIAEGYSVSREKKESFPLTVTSAQKNPTAFYLCASSISRQGTGELFFGEGSRLTVL.

The chain links TRBV5-1 to TRBJ2-7; 9 nucleotides line up with TRBD1. The CDR3 sequence is 15 residues long. The germline V gene encodes CDR1 SGHRS and CDR2 YFSETQ. V gave up 5 bases and J gave up 2 bases; unmatched junction bases: 8. The CDR3 coding sequence is TGCGCCAGCAGTGGCTTCGGGGACAGGGCCTACGAGCAGTACTTC. Its translation: CASSGFGDRAYEQYF.

This clone was seen once. V and J are TRBV19 and TRBJ2-3; D may match TRBD1 or TRBD2 (5 bases each). Germline lookup yields CDR1 LNHDA and CDR2 SQIVND (reference sequence). V lost 1 base to trimming and J lost 1 base, with 15 bases between them. The CDR3 extends over 17 amino acids. CDR3: CASSIAPRGERTDTQYF. CDR3 bases: TGTGCCAGTAGTATAGCTCCCCGAGGGGAACGCACAGATACGCAGTATTTT. The full variable domain, rest sourced from reference TRBV19 and TRBJ2-3, is DGGITQSPKYLFRKEGQNVTLSCEQNLNHDAMYWYRQDPGQGLRLIYYSQIVNDFQKGDIAEGYSVSREKKESFPLTVTSAQKNPTAFYLCASSIAPRGERTDTQYFGPGTRLTVL.

The chain employs TRBV28 and TRBJ2-5; 8 bases are shared with TRBD1. Trimming at V came to 3 bases and at J to 2 bases, leaving 5 bases not matched to a gene. Germline lookup yields CDR1 MDHEN and CDR2 SYDVKM. This CDR3 has 15 amino acids. The CDR3 sequence is CASSFRGQEQETQYF. CDR3 coding DNA: TGTGCCAGCAGTTTCAGGGGACAGGAGCAAGAGACCCAGTACTTC.

The chain carries TRBV7-2 and TRBJ2-5; D is ambiguous. Looked up from germline, CDR1 is SGHTA and CDR2 is FQGNSA. The V and J ends lost 2 bases and 2 bases respectively, with 12 bases between them. The CDR3 is made up of 15 amino acids. CDR3 protein: CASSLNPGRQETQYF. For the CDR3, the DNA is TGTGCCAGCAGCTTAAACCCCGGCAGGCAAGAGACCCAGTACTTC.

The chain recombines TRBV7-9 with TRBJ2-1; 9 nucleotides line up with TRBD1. The V and J ends lost 5 bases and 2 bases, in that order; junction bases with no gene match: 4. This CDR3 has 15 residues. Germline values: CDR1 SEHNR, CDR2 FQNEAQ (reference sequence). The CDR3 sequence: CASSPRDRAYNEQFF. The CDR3 nucleotides are TGTGCCAGCAGCCCCAGGGACAGGGCCTACAATGAGCAGTTCTTC. Full variable domain (missing parts from reference TRBV7-9 and TRBJ2-1): DTGVSQNPRHKITKRGQNVTFRCDPISEHNRLYWYRQTLGQGPEFLTYFQNEAQLEKSRLLSDRFSAERPKGSFSTLEIQRTEQGDSAMYLCASSPRDRAYNEQFFGPGTRLTVL.

About this clone: Distinct nucleotide sequences in the sample also encode this CDR3. The rearrangement links TRBV19 to TRBJ1-5; tentatively, D is TRBD1 (6 bases). Trimming cost V 2 bases and J 3 bases, with 8 bases left between them. The CDR3 is 14 residues long. Germline CDR1 reads LNHDA; CDR2 reads SQIVND (reference sequence). The CDR3 bases are TGTGCCAGTAGTATATCAGGGGACAATCAGCCCCAGCATTTT. Protein product: CASSISGDNQPQHF. Full variable domain (remainder filled in from reference TRBV19 and TRBJ1-5): DGGITQSPKYLFRKEGQNVTLSCEQNLNHDAMYWYRQDPGQGLRLIYYSQIVNDFQKGDIAEGYSVSREKKESFPLTVTSAQKNPTAFYLCASSISGDNQPQHFGDGTRLSIL.

This clone was seen only once. The gene calls are TRBV11-2 and TRBJ2-5, with D hard to call. This CDR3 comprises 11 residues. V dropped 5 bases and J dropped 7 bases, with 8 bases sitting between them. Germline V gene sequence: CDR1 SGHAT, CDR2 FQNNGV. This CDR3 reads CASSHPVTQYF. CDR3 DNA sequence: TGTGCCAGCAGCCACCCCGTGACCCAGTACTTC.

The chain is built from TRBV27 and TRBJ2-1; the match to TRBD2 covers 10 bases. Germline lookup yields CDR1 MNHEY and CDR2 SMNVEV (reference sequence). The V segment lost 5 bases and the J segment 6 bases; nucleotides outside the gene matches: 7. This CDR3 is built from 15 residues. The CDR3 DNA reads TGTGCCAGCAGTCCTGGGACTAGCGTCGCCAATGAGCAGTTCTTC. Protein sequence: CASSPGTSVANEQFF.

The chain employs TRBV19 and TRBJ1-1; unclear D gene. The CDR3 runs 15 residues. CDR1 and CDR2 (germline): LNHDA, SQIVND (reference sequence). Trimming took off 3 bases at V and 4 bases at J, with 15 bases between the two ends. CDR3: CASSMGELVSTEAFF. The CDR3 coding sequence is TGTGCCAGTAGTATGGGAGAATTGGTAAGCACTGAAGCTTTCTTT.

The rearrangement links TRBV28 to TRBJ1-2; 8 nucleotides agree with TRBD1. This CDR3 region has 15 residues. CDR1 and CDR2 from the germline V gene are MDHEN and SYDVKM. V lost 5 bases, J lost 3 bases, and 8 bases stayed unmatched. The DNA of the CDR3 is TGTGCCAGCAGTCCAGTCGGACAGGGATACTATGGCTACACCTTC. Translating gives CASSPVGQGYYGYTF.

The chain recombines TRBV30 with TRBJ2-7; 10 nucleotides line up with TRBD2. V was clipped by 0 bases and J by 7 bases; unmatched bases: 9. In germline, CDR1 is GTSNPN, CDR2 SVGIG (reference sequence). This CDR3 has 15 amino acids. As DNA, the CDR3 is TGTGCCTGGAGTGTAAGTCTAGCGGGAGTTGGAGAGCAGTACTTC. It translates to CAWSVSLAGVGEQYF. Supplemented by reference TRBV30 and TRBJ2-7, the full variable domain reads SQTIHQWPATLVQPVGSPLSLECTVEGTSNPNLYWYRQAAGRGLQLLFYSVGIGQISSEVPQNLSASRPQDRQFILSSKKLLLSDSGFYLCAWSVSLAGVGEQYFGPGTRLTVT.

The chain combines TRBV29-1 with TRBJ1-2; D remains ambiguous. The CDR3 is 13 amino acids. CDR1 and CDR2 from the germline V gene are SQVTM and ANQGSEA. Deletions cut 2 bases from V and 0 bases from J, with 7 bases between. CDR3 sequence (DNA): TGCAGCGTTGAAACAGAAGCTAACTATGGCTACACCTTC. It specifies CSVETEANYGYTF.

Regarding this clone: The same CDR3 can be traced to other DNA sequences in this sample. V usage is TRBV19 and J usage is TRBJ2-7, with 7 positions matching TRBD2. The CDR3 spans 13 residues. Germline values: CDR1 LNHDA, CDR2 SQIVND (reference sequence). V was clipped by 5 bases and J by 3 bases; unmatched bases: 4. CDR3 in amino acids: CASSSSGDYEQYF. The DNA for the CDR3 is TGTGCCAGTAGTTCTAGCGGTGACTACGAGCAGTACTTC.

The chain combines TRBV19 with TRBJ1-3, with a possible D match to TRBD1 (5 bases). In germline, CDR1 is LNHDA, CDR2 SQIVND (reference sequence). V was trimmed by 6 bases and J by 8 bases, leaving 14 bases between them. This CDR3 spans 13 amino acids. The CDR3 spells CASSLMVGDTIYF. CDR3 sequence (DNA): TGTGCCAGTAGCCTGATGGTAGGGGACACCATATATTTT.

The V gene is TRBV1, the J gene TRBJ2-4; the table calls TRBD1, which could not be checked here. TRBV1 is designated a pseudogene. This CDR3 region has 16 residues. CDR3 in DNA: TGCACCAGCAGCCAGGATATGACAGTAGCCAAAAACATTCAGTACTTC. Its translation is CTSSQDMTVAKNIQYF.

The chain has TRBV27 and TRBJ2-7, with TRBD1 identical over 8 bases. From germline, CDR1 is MNHEY and CDR2 SMNVEV (reference sequence). The V gene end was trimmed by 3 bases and the J gene end by 2 bases; junction bases not matched to a gene: 6. This CDR3 is 15 amino acids long. The CDR3 spells CASSFSQGVTYEQYF. CDR3 coding DNA: TGTGCCAGCAGTTTTTCACAGGGGGTCACCTACGAGCAGTACTTC.